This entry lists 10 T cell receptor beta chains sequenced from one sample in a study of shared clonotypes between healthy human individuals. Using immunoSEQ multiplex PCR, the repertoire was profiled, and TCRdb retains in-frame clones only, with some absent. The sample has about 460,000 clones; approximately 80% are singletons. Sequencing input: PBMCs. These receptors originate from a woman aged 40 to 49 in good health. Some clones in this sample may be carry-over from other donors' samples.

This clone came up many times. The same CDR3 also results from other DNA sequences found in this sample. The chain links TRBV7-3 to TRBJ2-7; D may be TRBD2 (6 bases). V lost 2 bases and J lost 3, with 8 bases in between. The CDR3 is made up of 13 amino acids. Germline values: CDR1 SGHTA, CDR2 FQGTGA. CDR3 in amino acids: CASSLAGRYEQYF. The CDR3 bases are TGTGCCAGCAGCTTAGCGGGACGCTACGAGCAGTACTTC.

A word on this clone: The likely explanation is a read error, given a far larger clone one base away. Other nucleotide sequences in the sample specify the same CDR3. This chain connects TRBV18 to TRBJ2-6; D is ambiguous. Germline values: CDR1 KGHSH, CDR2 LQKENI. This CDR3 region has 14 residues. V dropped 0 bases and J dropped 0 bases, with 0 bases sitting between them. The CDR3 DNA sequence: TGTGCCAGCTCACCACCCTCTGGGGCCAACGTCCTGACTTTC. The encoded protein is CASSPPSGANVLTF.

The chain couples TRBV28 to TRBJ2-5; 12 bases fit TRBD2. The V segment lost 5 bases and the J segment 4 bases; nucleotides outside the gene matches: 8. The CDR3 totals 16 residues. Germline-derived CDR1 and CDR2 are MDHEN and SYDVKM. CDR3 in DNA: TGTGCCAGCAGTACCCAACTAGCGGGAGGAGTAGAGACCCAGTACTTC. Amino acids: CASSTQLAGGVETQYF. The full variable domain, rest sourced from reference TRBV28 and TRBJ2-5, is DVKVTQSSRYLVKRTGEKVFLECVQDMDHENMFWYRQDPGLGLRLIYFSYDVKMKEKGDIPEGYSVSREKKERFSLILESASTNQTSMYLCASSTQLAGGVETQYFGPGTRLLVL.

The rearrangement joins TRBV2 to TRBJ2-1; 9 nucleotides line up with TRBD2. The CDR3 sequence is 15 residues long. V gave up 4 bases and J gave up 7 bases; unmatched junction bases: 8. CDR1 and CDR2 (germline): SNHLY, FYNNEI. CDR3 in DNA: TGTGCCAGCAGTGTGCGGGAGGGCCATGGGAATGAGCAGTTCTTC. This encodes CASSVREGHGNEQFF. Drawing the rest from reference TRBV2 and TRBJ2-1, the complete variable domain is EPEVTQTPSHQVTQMGQEVILRCVPISNHLYFYWYRQILGQKVEFLVSFYNNEISEKSEIFDDQFSVERPDGSNFTLKIRSTKLEDSAMYFCASSVREGHGNEQFFGPGTRLTVL.

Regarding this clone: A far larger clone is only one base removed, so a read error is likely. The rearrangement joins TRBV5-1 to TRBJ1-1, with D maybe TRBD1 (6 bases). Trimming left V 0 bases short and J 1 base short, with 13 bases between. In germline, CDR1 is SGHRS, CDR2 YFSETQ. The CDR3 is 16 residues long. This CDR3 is CASSLGSGVKNTEAFF. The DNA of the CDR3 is TGCGCCAGCAGCTTGGGGTCAGGGGTTAAGAACACTGAAGCTTTCTTT.

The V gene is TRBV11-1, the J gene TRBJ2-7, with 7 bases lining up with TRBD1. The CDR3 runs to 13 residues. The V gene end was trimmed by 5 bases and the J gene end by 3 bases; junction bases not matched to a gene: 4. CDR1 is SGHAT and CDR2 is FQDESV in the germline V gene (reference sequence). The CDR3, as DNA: TGTGCCAGCAGCGACACAGGGGACTACGAGCAGTACTTC. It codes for CASSDTGDYEQYF.

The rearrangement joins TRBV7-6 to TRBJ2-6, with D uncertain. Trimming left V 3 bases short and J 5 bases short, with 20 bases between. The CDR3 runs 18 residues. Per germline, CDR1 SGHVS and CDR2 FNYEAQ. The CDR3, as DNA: TGTGCCAGCAGCTTGGTGTCTGAATCACAAAGTCGGGCCAACGTCCTGACTTTC. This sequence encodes CASSLVSESQSRANVLTF.

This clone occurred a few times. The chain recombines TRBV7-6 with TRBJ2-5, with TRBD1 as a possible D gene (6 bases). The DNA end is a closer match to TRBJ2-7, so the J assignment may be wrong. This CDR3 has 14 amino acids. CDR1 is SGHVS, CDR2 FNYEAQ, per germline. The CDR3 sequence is CASSLAGASSEQYF. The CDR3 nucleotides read TGTGCCAGCAGCTTAGCGGGGGCTAGCTCCGAGCAGTACTTC.

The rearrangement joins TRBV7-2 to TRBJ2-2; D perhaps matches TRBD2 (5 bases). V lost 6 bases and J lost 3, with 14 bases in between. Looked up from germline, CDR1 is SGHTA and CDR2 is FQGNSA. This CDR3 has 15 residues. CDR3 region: CASRGEVGDTGELFF. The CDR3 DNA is TGTGCCAGCAGGGGTGAAGTGGGAGACACCGGGGAGCTGTTTTTT.

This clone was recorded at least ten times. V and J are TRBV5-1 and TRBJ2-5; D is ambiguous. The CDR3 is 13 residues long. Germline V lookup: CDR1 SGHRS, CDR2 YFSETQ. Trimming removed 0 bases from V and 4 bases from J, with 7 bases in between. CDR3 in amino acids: CASSLEIAETQYF. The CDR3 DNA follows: TGCGCCAGCAGCTTGGAAATAGCAGAGACCCAGTACTTC.